The 23 T cell receptor beta chains below were found in one sample sequenced in a study of blood T cell repertoires in COVID-19. Assay used: immunoSEQ multiplex PCR; TCRdb lists only in-frame clones, some missing. The data contain roughly 170,000 clones, about 84% of them seen just once; the ten biggest clones take up approximately 12%. The sequenced sample consisted of PBMCs or T cells enriched from blood (not recorded which). All receptors derive from a man in his fifties or sixties who had recovered from COVID-19.

The chain carries TRBV14 and TRBJ1-4; D gene ambiguous. The V and J ends lost 2 bases and 5 bases respectively, with 12 bases between them. Germline CDR1 SGHDN, CDR2 FVKESK. This CDR3 region has 15 residues. This CDR3 reads CASSQSLQFNEKLFF. The CDR3, as DNA: TGTGCCAGCAGCCAAAGTTTGCAGTTCAATGAAAAACTGTTTTTT.

The V gene is TRBV7-6, the J gene TRBJ1-1, with 11 bases matching TRBD1. The germline V gene encodes CDR1 SGHVS and CDR2 FNYEAQ. V trimming: 3 bases; J trimming: 1 base; junction bases outside the gene matches: 10. CDR3 length: 18 residues. For the CDR3, the DNA is TGTGCCAGCAGCTTTCTAGAGGGGACAGGGGGAACGAACACTGAAGCTTTCTTT. Translation: CASSFLEGTGGTNTEAFF. The full variable domain, rest sourced from reference TRBV7-6 and TRBJ1-1, is GAGVSQSPRYKVTKRGQDVALRCDPISGHVSLYWYRQALGQGPEFLTYFNYEAQQDKSGLPNDRFSAERPEGSISTLTIQRTEQRDSAMYRCASSFLEGTGGTNTEAFFGQGTRLTVV.

The chain carries TRBV10-3 and TRBJ1-1, with 7 bases aligning to TRBD1. This CDR3 region has 14 residues. Germline V gene lookup returns CDR1 ENHRY and CDR2 SYGVKD. V lost 0 bases and J lost 4; bases outside the gene matches: 2. This CDR3 is CAISESRDSTEAFF. CDR3 DNA: TGTGCCATCAGTGAGTCGAGGGACAGCACTGAAGCTTTCTTT.

The genes are TRBV2 and TRBJ1-5, with TRBD1 matching 8 bases. Germline values: CDR1 SNHLY, CDR2 FYNNEI. V lost 3 bases to trimming and J lost 6 bases; unmatched junction nucleotides: 4. There are 14 residues in the CDR3. CDR3 protein: CASSDQGAIQPQHF. In DNA, the CDR3 is TGTGCCAGCAGTGACCAGGGGGCTATTCAGCCCCAGCATTTT. Variable domain in full (rest from reference TRBV2 and TRBJ1-5): EPEVTQTPSHQVTQMGQEVILRCVPISNHLYFYWYRQILGQKVEFLVSFYNNEISEKSEIFDDQFSVERPDGSNFTLKIRSTKLEDSAMYFCASSDQGAIQPQHFGDGTRLSIL.

This chain joins TRBV6-5 and TRBJ1-5; D is unclear. In germline, CDR1 is MNHEY, CDR2 SVGAGI. V lost 5 bases and J lost 8, with 13 bases in between. The CDR3 contains 13 residues. The CDR3 loop reads CASSPREFEPQHF. CDR3 sequence (DNA): TGTGCCAGCAGTCCAAGGGAGTTCGAGCCCCAGCATTTT.

The chain employs TRBV28 and TRBJ1-1, with D perhaps matching TRBD1 (5 bases). Germline-derived CDR1 and CDR2 are MDHEN and SYDVKM. Between the trimmed V and J ends, which lost 7 bases and 0 bases, there was a span of 9 bases. This CDR3 comprises 13 residues. Here the CDR3 DNA reads TGTGCCAGCACCCGACAGATGAACACTGAAGCTTTCTTT. It translates to CASTRQMNTEAFF.

The rearrangement uses TRBV5-5 and TRBJ1-1; possible D gene TRBD1, 5 bases. This CDR3 has 15 amino acids. V was shortened by 4 bases and J by 3 bases, with 16 bases between the two germline ends. Germline assignment: CDR1 SGHKS and CDR2 YYEKEE (reference sequence). The DNA of the CDR3 is TGTGCCAGCAGCCCCACATCAGGGCCCTACACTGAAGCTTTCTTT. Translated, it gives CASSPTSGPYTEAFF.

This sequence joins TRBV5-6 and TRBJ1-3, with D tentatively TRBD1 (5 bases). Germline loops: CDR1 SGHDT, CDR2 YYEEEE. Trimming removed 1 base from V and 8 bases from J, with 10 bases in between. The length of the CDR3 is 13 residues. The CDR3 protein is CASSLPGGHTIYF. DNA of the CDR3: TGTGCCAGCAGCTTGCCCGGGGGACACACCATATATTTT.

V gene TRBV11-2 combines with J gene TRBJ2-7, with 10 positions matching TRBD1. CDR3 size: 16 residues. In germline, CDR1 is SGHAT, CDR2 FQNNGV. With 5 bases clipped from V and 3 bases from J, the junction kept 10 bases outside the gene matches. CDR3 protein: CASSTSPDRGIYEQYF. The CDR3 DNA reads TGTGCCAGCAGCACCAGCCCGGACAGGGGGATCTACGAGCAGTACTTC.

The chain carries TRBV2 and TRBJ1-2, with 9 bases fitting TRBD1. Germline V CDR1 and CDR2: SNHLY, FYNNEI. CDR3 length: 15 amino acids. After removal of 3 bases from V and 4 bases from J, the junction contained 6 bases not matched to a gene. CDR3 in amino acids: CASSEDRGISYGYTF. Here the CDR3 DNA reads TGTGCCAGCAGTGAGGACAGGGGCATTTCCTATGGCTACACCTTC.

This chain joins TRBV12-3 or TRBV12-4 and TRBJ2-5; the match to TRBD2 covers 8 bases. V lost 5 bases to trimming and J lost 5 bases; unmatched junction nucleotides: 4. The length of the CDR3 is 13 residues. DNA of the CDR3: TGTGCCAGCAGTCTGGGACTAGGGGAGACCCAGTACTTC. Translation gives CASSLGLGETQYF.

V and J are TRBV4-1 and TRBJ2-1, with 8 bases lining up with TRBD2. The CDR3 runs to 16 residues. Germline loops: CDR1 MGHRA, CDR2 YSYEKL. Trimming cost V 1 base and J 9 bases; bases outside gene matches: 11. The CDR3 DNA follows: TGCGCCAGCAGCCAAGGTCCAGCGGGGGCCAGAGGTGAGCAGTTCTTC. This codes for CASSQGPAGARGEQFF.

The chain combines TRBV7-2 with TRBJ2-7, with 8 positions matching TRBD2. The CDR3 sequence is 16 residues long. Germline trimming cut 1 base from V and 3 bases from J; bases unmatched to any gene: 8. The germline gives CDR1 SGHTA, CDR2 FQGNSA. The CDR3 is CASSLDLYGGDYEQYF. CDR3 coding DNA: TGTGCCAGCAGCTTAGACCTATACGGGGGGGACTACGAGCAGTACTTC.

The chain combines TRBV5-1 with TRBJ2-1, with a possible D match to TRBD2 (6 bases). V shed 5 bases and J shed 9 bases, with 12 bases lying between them. The germline V gene encodes CDR1 SGHRS and CDR2 YFSETQ. The CDR3 runs 12 residues. The CDR3, as DNA: TGCGCCAGCAGTATGGGGGGAATTGAGCAGTTCTTC. This sequence encodes CASSMGGIEQFF.

V usage is TRBV28 and J usage is TRBJ1-1; D gene unclear. Germline assignment: CDR1 MDHEN and CDR2 SYDVKM. The ends were cut back, 3 bases at V and 6 bases at J, with 14 bases in the middle. This CDR3 spans 14 amino acids. CDR3 loop: CASSFYSLRSEAFF. CDR3 nucleotides: TGTGCCAGCAGTTTTTACTCCCTGCGATCTGAAGCTTTCTTT.

This chain joins TRBV27 and TRBJ1-6; 7 bases are a match to TRBD1. The V gene end was trimmed by 5 bases and the J gene end by 6 bases; junction bases not matched to a gene: 7. Germline CDR1 and CDR2: MNHEY and SMNVEV (reference sequence). This CDR3 is built from 15 residues. This CDR3 reads CASSPEDRLNSPLHF. The CDR3 DNA is TGTGCCAGCAGTCCGGAGGACAGGCTTAATTCACCCCTCCACTTT.

The rearrangement joins TRBV19 to TRBJ1-1; 8 bases fit TRBD1. Germline-derived CDR1 and CDR2 are LNHDA and SQIVND (reference sequence). The CDR3 extends over 18 amino acids. V lost 1 base to trimming and J lost 0 bases; unmatched junction nucleotides: 10. This CDR3 reads CASSIGRIQGVLNTEAFF. The CDR3 DNA reads as TGTGCCAGTAGTATAGGCCGGATACAGGGGGTGCTGAACACTGAAGCTTTCTTT.

This clone appeared a few times. CDR3 nucleotide sequence: TGTGCCAGCAGTTTGGCCGATAACACTGAAGCTTTCTTT. Translation: CASSLADNTEAFF. The V call is TRBV12-3 or TRBV12-4, the J call TRBJ1-1; no clear D. Trimming pared 3 bases from V and 2 bases from J, leaving 7 bases between. The CDR3 has 13 residues.

The chain is built from TRBV5-4 and TRBJ2-5; 7 positions agree with TRBD1. Germline CDR1 reads SGHNT; CDR2 reads YYREEE (reference sequence). V was pared by 0 bases and J by 2 bases, with 4 bases of the junction left unmatched. The CDR3 has 15 residues. The DNA for the CDR3 is TGTGCCAGCAGCTTGGTGGACAGGATACAAGAGACCCAGTACTTC. Its translation is CASSLVDRIQETQYF.

The CDR3 sequence: CASSLNPQTGATGELFF. The CDR3 coding sequence is TGTGCCAGCAGCTTAAATCCCCAGACAGGGGCCACCGGGGAGCTGTTTTTT. The chain has TRBV7-3 and TRBJ2-2, with 8 bases matching TRBD1. CDR1 is SGHTA, CDR2 FQGTGA, per germline. V shed 1 base and J 4 bases; nucleotides not matched to a gene: 8. The CDR3 spans 17 residues.

The sample holds one count of this clone. The gene calls are TRBV6-6 and TRBJ1-2; weak D call: TRBD1 (6 bases). Deletions cut 6 bases from V and 6 bases from J, with 17 bases between. This CDR3 spans 14 amino acids. Per germline, CDR1 MNHNY and CDR2 SVGAGI (reference sequence). Written as DNA, the CDR3 is TGTGCCAGCAGCAAGATCAGGGGTGAGGATGGCTACACCTTC. Amino acid sequence: CASSKIRGEDGYTF.

This chain joins TRBV10-3 and TRBJ1-1; 7 bases agree with TRBD1. V trimming: 6 bases; J trimming: 4 bases; junction bases outside the gene matches: 5. Germline lookup yields CDR1 ENHRY and CDR2 SYGVKD. This CDR3 is 13 amino acids long. CDR3 residues: CAIRGTVGTEAFF. Here the CDR3 DNA reads TGTGCCATCAGGGGGACAGTCGGCACTGAAGCTTTCTTT.

The chain joins TRBV5-1 to TRBJ2-3, with D uncertain. Germline loops: CDR1 SGHRS, CDR2 YFSETQ. V was pared by 0 bases and J by 2 bases, with 7 bases between. The CDR3 has 14 residues. CDR3: CASSLGGFTDTQYF. The CDR3 nucleotides read TGCGCCAGCAGCTTGGGAGGATTCACAGATACGCAGTATTTT.